These T cell receptor beta chains were read from a single sample in a study of blood T cell repertoires in COVID-19. Assay: immunoSEQ multiplex PCR; the TCRdb copy retains only in-frame clones and omits some. The sample shows about 320,000 clones, roughly nine tenths of them seen only once. Sample: peripheral blood. The receptors here all came from a man aged 18 to 29 who had recovered from COVID-19. Each CDR3 is given with its conserved first and last residue. D genes are given only for firm matches.

D gene,V gene,J gene,CDR3 protein
NA,TRBV4-1,TRBJ1-2,CASSQDHGVYGYTF
NA,TRBV4-3,TRBJ1-4,CASSQAQGGTNEKLFF
NA,TRBV15,TRBJ1-5,CATSQVSNQPQHF
NA,TRBV4-3,TRBJ1-3,CASSQSQAGGNTIYF
TRBD1,TRBV27,TRBJ2-5,CASSSPGQGWKTQYF
TRBD2,TRBV2,TRBJ2-1,CASRSTSGKTYNEQFF
TRBD1,TRBV19,TRBJ1-1,CASSIVGQGLNTEAFF
TRBD2,TRBV7-9,TRBJ2-3,CASSSILGVAGSTDTQYF
NA,TRBV3-1/TRBV3-2,TRBJ1-2,CASSQGGRIYGYTF
TRBD1,TRBV3-1/TRBV3-2,TRBJ1-3,CASSPRTGTGNTIYF
NA,TRBV6-6,TRBJ2-3,CASTDRVGGDTQYF
TRBD1,TRBV2,TRBJ2-7,CASRGTDYEQYF
NA,TRBV19,TRBJ2-2,CASSPEANTGELFF
NA,TRBV19,TRBJ1-5,CASSYDRNSNQPQHF
NA,TRBV27,TRBJ1-3,CASSLSGRSGNTIYF
NA,TRBV6-5,TRBJ1-1,CASSYGRATEAFF
TRBD2,TRBV10-1,TRBJ2-7,CASSVGTSVF
NA,TRBV25-1,TRBJ1-4,CASSDPREGEKLFF
NA,TRBV5-1,TRBJ1-4,CASKPGGRATNEKLFF
NA,TRBV3-1/TRBV3-2,TRBJ2-2,CASSQSQGPNTGELFF
TRBD1,TRBV11-2,TRBJ2-7,CASSLGRGQGIWDEQYF
TRBD1,TRBV19,TRBJ1-1,CASRNEGQGHAFF
TRBD1,TRBV18,TRBJ1-1,CASSPGTGGNTEAFF
TRBD2,TRBV6-2/TRBV6-3,TRBJ2-7,CASSDGTSGSYEQYF
TRBD2,TRBV5-1,TRBJ2-3,CASSHGTTPDTQYF
NA,TRBV9,TRBJ2-3,CASSVGQISTDTQYF
TRBD1,TRBV27,TRBJ1-4,CASRTGSTNEKLFF
NA,TRBV7-2,TRBJ2-7,CASSPDGIYEQYF
TRBD2,TRBV4-3,TRBJ2-1,CASSQGILGLAGGLLNEQFF
NA,TRBV12-3/TRBV12-4,TRBJ1-4,CASTQPGEKLFF
TRBD1,TRBV6-1,TRBJ1-2,CASSGLAGQGARGYGYTF
TRBD2,TRBV6-5,TRBJ2-3,CASGTSLADTQYF
NA,TRBV7-9,TRBJ1-2,CASSSLNRETSYGYTF
NA,TRBV27,TRBJ2-7,CASSSDRSYEQYF
TRBD1,TRBV18,TRBJ1-1,CASSPSRDRVGTEAFF
NA,TRBV6-6,TRBJ1-5,CASGSININSNQPQHF
NA,TRBV5-1,TRBJ2-3,CASSLSGIRGDTQYF
NA,TRBV7-2,TRBJ2-7,CASSSLQGYEQYF
NA,TRBV18,TRBJ1-6,CASSPGASPDSPLHF
TRBD2,TRBV6-4,TRBJ2-3,CASSDGGSATDTQYF
NA,TRBV6-5,TRBJ1-1,CASSPGVLMNTEAFF
TRBD2,TRBV7-8,TRBJ2-1,CASSASGTSYNEQFF